This TCR beta chain was documented in a study of cytomegalovirus exposure and HLA in healthy donors. Whole-study results and caveats: Analyzed later, association rates of TCRs varied across HLA loci, with DRB1 most and HLA-C fewest. Most likely, a cluster of highly shared sequence variants arose as a sequencing artifact. The study put some 150 TCR beta chains on its list as cytomegalovirus-associated.

The PCR had 60 Vbeta and 13 Jbeta primers. Under the authors' procedure: Per a later analysis, the number of unique TCR beta chains was approximately 73 million, of which 9 million to 14 million were shared. Assay: immunoSEQ multiplex PCR; the TCRdb copy retains only in-frame clones and omits some. That table supplies the V and J calls and clone size; D and trimming were determined from the DNA. The sample shows 180,000 or so clones, 82% of them seen only once. With respect to this clone: The antigen remains undetermined.

The sequencing input was PBMCs. This TCR came from a man between 35 and 55 years old in good health and CMV-seronegative.

CDR3 sequence (DNA): TGCGCCAGCAGCAACACAGGGGTAAAGGAGCAGTACTTC. It codes for CASSNTGVKEQYF. The chain carries TRBV5-1 and TRBJ2-7; 7 positions match TRBD1. Germline V CDR1 and CDR2: SGHRS, YFSETQ. V gave up 4 bases and J gave up 7 bases; unmatched junction bases: 8. The CDR3 totals 13 residues.